Below, 15 T cell receptor beta chains from the same sample are listed, as sequenced in a study of blood T cell repertoires in COVID-19. The method was immunoSEQ multiplex PCR; TCRdb's version includes in-frame clones alone and lacks a portion of them. The sample holds some 30,000 clones, roughly nine tenths seen once. Sequenced sample: peripheral blood. Source of these receptors: a man aged 45 to 65 with active or convalescent COVID-19.

The chain joins TRBV11-3 to TRBJ2-7, with D perhaps TRBD1 (6 bases). Germline CDR1 SGHNT, CDR2 YENEEA. This CDR3 region has 13 residues. The germline V and J ends were trimmed by 5 bases and 4 bases, with 12 bases remaining between them. CDR3 coding DNA: TGTGCCAGCAGCCTGGGGGCAGAATACGAGCAGTACTTC. It yields the protein CASSLGAEYEQYF.

The chain joins TRBV7-6 to TRBJ2-5; 7 bases are a match to TRBD2. The CDR3 extends over 18 amino acids. Germline assignment: CDR1 SGHVS and CDR2 FNYEAQ. The V gene end was trimmed by 8 bases and the J gene end by 3 bases; junction bases not matched to a gene: 21. This chain's CDR3 is CASSRPYGGGVGKETQYF. CDR3 DNA sequence: TGTGCCAGCTCTCGACCTTACGGCGGGGGAGTTGGCAAAGAGACCCAGTACTTC.

The rearrangement joins TRBV5-1 to TRBJ1-2, with 7 bases fitting TRBD1. Germline V gene sequence: CDR1 SGHRS, CDR2 YFSETQ. V was pared by 4 bases and J by 6 bases, with 9 bases of the junction left unmatched. There are 14 residues in the CDR3. The CDR3 spells CASSQRQGLHGYTF. The CDR3 DNA reads as TGCGCCAGCAGCCAACGACAGGGATTGCATGGCTACACCTTC.

This sequence joins TRBV28 and TRBJ1-1; 7 bases agree with TRBD1. The CDR3 sequence is 15 residues long. V was pared by 10 bases and J by 7 bases, with 18 bases of the junction left unmatched. Per the germline V gene, CDR1 is MDHEN and CDR2 is SYDVKM. The CDR3, as DNA: TGTGCCAACTCTCCAGCCGGGACAGCAATTAGTGAAGCTTTCTTT. Its protein product is CANSPAGTAISEAFF. The whole variable domain, filled in from reference TRBV28 and TRBJ1-1, reads DVKVTQSSRYLVKRTGEKVFLECVQDMDHENMFWYRQDPGLGLRLIYFSYDVKMKEKGDIPEGYSVSREKKERFSLILESASTNQTSMYLCANSPAGTAISEAFFGQGTRLTVV.

This chain uses TRBV7-8 with TRBJ2-5; 7 bases are a match to TRBD2. The V and J ends lost 5 bases and 1 base, in that order; junction bases with no gene match: 10. The CDR3 runs 16 residues. Germline-derived CDR1 and CDR2 are SGHVS and FQNEAQ. The CDR3 loop is CASSPFRLAAQETQYF. In DNA form, the CDR3 reads TGTGCCAGCAGCCCATTTCGGCTAGCGGCCCAAGAGACCCAGTACTTC.

The rearrangement joins TRBV29-1 to TRBJ1-1; unclear D gene. The CDR3 totals 11 residues. The V end lost 3 bases, the J end lost 5 bases, and 7 bases lay between the germline ends. Germline CDR1 and CDR2: SQVTM and ANQGSEA. The CDR3 DNA sequence: TGCAGCGTTGATTCGGGGACTGAAGCTTTCTTT. Translation: CSVDSGTEAFF. The whole variable domain, filled in from reference TRBV29-1 and TRBJ1-1, reads SAVISQKPSRDICQRGTSLTIQCQVDSQVTMMFWYRQQPGQSLTLIATANQGSEATYESGFVIDKFPISRPNLTFSTLTVSNMSPEDSSIYLCSVDSGTEAFFGQGTRLTVV.

The J gene is TRBJ2-3, the V gene TRBV6-5; 8 bases are shared with TRBD1. Trimming at V came to 0 bases and at J to 1 base, leaving 0 bases not matched to a gene. CDR3 size: 15 residues. CDR1 and CDR2 (germline): MNHEY, SVGAGI. The CDR3, as DNA: TGTGCCAGCAGTTACTCGGGACAGGGCACAGATACGCAGTATTTT. It encodes CASSYSGQGTDTQYF.

The chain is built from TRBV7-6 and TRBJ1-1; 8 nucleotides match TRBD1. The V segment lost 2 bases and the J segment 1 base; nucleotides outside the gene matches: 3. Germline CDR1 is SGHVS and CDR2 is FNYEAQ. The CDR3 consists of 15 residues. CDR3 sequence (DNA): TGTGCCAGCAGCTTATTGGGACAGGCGAACACTGAAGCTTTCTTT. Translated: CASSLLGQANTEAFF.

This clone was observed a handful of times. V is TRBV19 and J is TRBJ2-1; 9 bases align to TRBD2. Germline CDR1 reads LNHDA; CDR2 reads SQIVND (reference sequence). The V segment lost 1 base and the J segment 2 bases; nucleotides outside the gene matches: 0. This CDR3 region has 15 residues. CDR3 bases: TGTGCCAGTAGTATAGGCGGGGGGGCCTACAATGAGCAGTTCTTC. It translates to CASSIGGGAYNEQFF.

This chain joins TRBV7-2 and TRBJ2-5, with D uncertain. Germline assignment: CDR1 SGHTA and CDR2 FQGNSA. The CDR3 has 13 amino acids. Trimming removed 1 base at V and 4 bases at J, with 7 bases between. CDR3 sequence: CASSLVSRETQYF. DNA for the CDR3: TGTGCCAGCAGCTTAGTTAGTCGAGAGACCCAGTACTTC.

This chain links TRBV5-1 with TRBJ2-7, with 7 bases that match TRBD1. Germline CDR1 is SGHRS and CDR2 is YFSETQ. CDR3 size: 16 residues. V dropped 2 bases and J dropped 0; count of bases not matched to a gene: 8. CDR3 in DNA: TGCGCCAGCAGCTTTACTCCGGGACAGATCTCCTACGAGCAGTACTTC. Amino acid sequence: CASSFTPGQISYEQYF.

This chain links TRBV6-2 or TRBV6-3 with TRBJ1-2; a possible D gene is TRBD1 (5 bases). The CDR3 is 13 residues long. The V end lost 5 bases, the J end lost 4 bases, and 11 bases lay between the germline ends. Germline V lookup: CDR1 MNHEY, CDR2 SVGEGT. The CDR3 DNA sequence: TGTGCCAGCAGTCCCACCGACAGCTATGGCTACACCTTC. This translates into CASSPTDSYGYTF.

This chain joins TRBV28 and TRBJ2-7, with 7 nucleotides matching TRBD1. The J segment lost 6 bases and the V segment lost 8 bases, leaving 16 bases of the junction unmatched. Looked up from germline, CDR1 is MDHEN and CDR2 is SYDVKM. The CDR3 sequence is 15 residues long. The CDR3 loop reads CASGSTRDSLGEQYF. CDR3 in DNA: TGTGCCAGCGGATCAACCCGGGACAGCCTCGGCGAGCAGTACTTC. Supplemented by reference TRBV28 and TRBJ2-7, the full variable domain reads DVKVTQSSRYLVKRTGEKVFLECVQDMDHENMFWYRQDPGLGLRLIYFSYDVKMKEKGDIPEGYSVSREKKERFSLILESASTNQTSMYLCASGSTRDSLGEQYFGPGTRLTVT.

The chain recombines TRBV7-2 with TRBJ1-1; 8 bases fit TRBD1. From germline, CDR1 is SGHTA and CDR2 FQGNSA. V was pared by 5 bases and J by 3 bases, with 8 bases of the junction left unmatched. The CDR3 runs 15 residues. The CDR3 loop is CASSPLGQVYTEAFF. The CDR3 DNA is TGTGCCAGCAGCCCCTTGGGACAGGTCTACACTGAAGCTTTCTTT.

The V call is TRBV5-4, the J call TRBJ1-2, with D unresolved. Per germline, CDR1 SGHNT and CDR2 YYREEE (reference sequence). CDR3 length: 13 amino acids. Trimming cost V 0 bases and J 2 bases, with 5 bases left between them. The CDR3 DNA follows: TGTGCCAGCAGCTTGGTACAGAACTATGGCTACACCTTC. Protein product: CASSLVQNYGYTF. Together with reference TRBV5-4 and TRBJ1-2, the CDR3 gives the full variable domain: ETGVTQSPTHLIKTRGQQVTLRCSSQSGHNTVSWYQQALGQGPQFIFQYYREEENGRGNFPPRFSGLQFPNYSSELNVNALELDDSALYLCASSLVQNYGYTFGSGTRLTVV.